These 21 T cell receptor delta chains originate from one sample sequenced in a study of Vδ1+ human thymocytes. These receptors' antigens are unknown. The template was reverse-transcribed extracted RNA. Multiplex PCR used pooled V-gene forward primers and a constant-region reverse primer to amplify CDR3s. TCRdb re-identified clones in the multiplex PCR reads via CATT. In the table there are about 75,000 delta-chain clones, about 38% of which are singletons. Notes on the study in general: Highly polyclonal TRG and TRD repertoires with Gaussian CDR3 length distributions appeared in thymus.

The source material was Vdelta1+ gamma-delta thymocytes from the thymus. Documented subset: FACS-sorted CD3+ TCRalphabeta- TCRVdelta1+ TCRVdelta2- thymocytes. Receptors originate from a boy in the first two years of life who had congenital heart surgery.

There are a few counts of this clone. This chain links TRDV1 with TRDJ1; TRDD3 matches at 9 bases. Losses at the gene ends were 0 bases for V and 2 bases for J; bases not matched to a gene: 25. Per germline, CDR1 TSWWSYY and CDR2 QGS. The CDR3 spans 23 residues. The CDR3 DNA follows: TGTGCTCTTGGGGAACTAAAGCGACGGGGGAGTCGCCGTACTGGGGGACCAACCGATAAACTCATCTTT. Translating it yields CALGELKRRGSRRTGGPTDKLIF.

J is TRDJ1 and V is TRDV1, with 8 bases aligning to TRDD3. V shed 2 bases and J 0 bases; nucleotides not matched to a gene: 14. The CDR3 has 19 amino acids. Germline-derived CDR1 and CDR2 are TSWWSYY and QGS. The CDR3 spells CALGETRRFQGIHTDKLIF. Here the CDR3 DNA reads TGTGCTCTTGGGGAAACTCGGCGCTTTCAGGGGATACACACCGATAAACTCATCTTT.

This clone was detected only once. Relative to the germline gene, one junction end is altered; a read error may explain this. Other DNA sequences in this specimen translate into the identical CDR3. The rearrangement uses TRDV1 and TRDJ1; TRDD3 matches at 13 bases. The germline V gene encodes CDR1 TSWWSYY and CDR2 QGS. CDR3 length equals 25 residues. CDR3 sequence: CALGEGTRLPTGGYAYPFPTDKLIF. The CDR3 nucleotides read TGTGCTCTCGGGGAAGGCACGCGCCTTCCTACTGGGGGATACGCATATCCCTTCCCCACCGATAAACTCATCTTT.

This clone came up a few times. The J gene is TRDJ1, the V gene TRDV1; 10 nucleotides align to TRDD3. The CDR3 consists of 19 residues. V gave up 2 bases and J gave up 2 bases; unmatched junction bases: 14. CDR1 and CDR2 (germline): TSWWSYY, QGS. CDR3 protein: CALGETRKCTGGSTDKLIF. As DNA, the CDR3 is TGTGCTCTTGGGGAAACGAGGAAATGTACTGGGGGATCTACCGATAAACTCATCTTT.

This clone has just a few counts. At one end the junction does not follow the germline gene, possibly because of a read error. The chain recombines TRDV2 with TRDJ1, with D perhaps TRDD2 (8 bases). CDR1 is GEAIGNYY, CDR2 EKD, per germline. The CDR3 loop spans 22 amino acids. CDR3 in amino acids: CACDALPTCWGLILRGTDKFIF. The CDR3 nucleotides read TGTGCCTGTGACGCTCTTCCTACGTGCTGGGGGCTAATCCTGAGGGGCACCGATAAATTCATCTTT.

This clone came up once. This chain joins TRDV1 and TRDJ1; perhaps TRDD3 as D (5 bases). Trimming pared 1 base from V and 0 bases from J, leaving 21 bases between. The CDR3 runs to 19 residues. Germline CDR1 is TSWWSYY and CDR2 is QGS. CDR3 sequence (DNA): TGTGCTCTTGGGGAACGGAGGGTTCCCGCAAGGGGACACACCGATAAACTCATCTTT. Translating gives CALGERRVPARGHTDKLIF.

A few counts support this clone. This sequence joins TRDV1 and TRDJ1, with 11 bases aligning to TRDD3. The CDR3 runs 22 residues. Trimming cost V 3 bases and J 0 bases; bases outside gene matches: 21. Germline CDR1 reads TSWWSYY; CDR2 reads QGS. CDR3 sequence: CALGDGAFALLGDRGYTDKLIF. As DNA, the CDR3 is TGTGCTCTTGGGGATGGCGCCTTCGCCTTACTGGGGGATAGAGGGTACACCGATAAACTCATCTTT.

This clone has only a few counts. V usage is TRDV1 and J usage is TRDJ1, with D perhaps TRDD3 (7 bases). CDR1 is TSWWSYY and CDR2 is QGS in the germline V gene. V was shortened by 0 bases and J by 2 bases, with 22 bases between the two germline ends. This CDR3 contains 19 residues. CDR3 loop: CALGELGSYKSWGTDKLIF. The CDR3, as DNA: TGTGCTCTTGGGGAACTAGGCTCCTACAAGTCCTGGGGGACCGATAAACTCATCTTT.

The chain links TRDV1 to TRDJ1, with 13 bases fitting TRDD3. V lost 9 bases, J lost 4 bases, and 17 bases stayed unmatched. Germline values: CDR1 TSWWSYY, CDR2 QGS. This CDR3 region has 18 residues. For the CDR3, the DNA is TGTGCTCTCCACCGTAGTACTGGGGGATACGCCGAAAGCGATAAACTCATCTTT. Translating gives CALHRSTGGYAESDKLIF.

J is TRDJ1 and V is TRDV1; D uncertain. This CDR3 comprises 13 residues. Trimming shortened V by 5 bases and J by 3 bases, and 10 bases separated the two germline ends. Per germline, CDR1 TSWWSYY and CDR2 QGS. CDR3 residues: CALGLSEADKLIF. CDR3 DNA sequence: TGTGCTCTTGGGCTCTCGGAGGCCGATAAACTCATCTTT.

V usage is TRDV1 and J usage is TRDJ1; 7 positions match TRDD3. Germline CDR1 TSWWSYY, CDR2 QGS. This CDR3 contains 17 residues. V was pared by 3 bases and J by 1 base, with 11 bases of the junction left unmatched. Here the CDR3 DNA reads TGTGCTCTTGGGGACTACGGGACTGGGGTTCTCACCGATAAACTCATCTTT. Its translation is CALGDYGTGVLTDKLIF.

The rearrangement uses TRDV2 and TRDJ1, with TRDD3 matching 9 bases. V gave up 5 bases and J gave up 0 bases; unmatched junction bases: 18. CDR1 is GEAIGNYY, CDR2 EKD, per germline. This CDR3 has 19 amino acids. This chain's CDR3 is CACGPFQFTGGMYTDKLIF. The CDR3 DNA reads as TGTGCCTGTGGCCCATTCCAATTTACTGGGGGAATGTACACCGATAAACTCATCTTT.

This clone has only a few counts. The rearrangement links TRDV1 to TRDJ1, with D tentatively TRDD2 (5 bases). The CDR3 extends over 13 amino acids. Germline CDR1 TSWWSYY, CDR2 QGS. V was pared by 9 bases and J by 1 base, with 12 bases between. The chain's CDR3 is CALTSSPTDKLIF. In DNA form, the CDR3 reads TGTGCTCTGACATCTTCCCCCACCGATAAACTCATCTTT.

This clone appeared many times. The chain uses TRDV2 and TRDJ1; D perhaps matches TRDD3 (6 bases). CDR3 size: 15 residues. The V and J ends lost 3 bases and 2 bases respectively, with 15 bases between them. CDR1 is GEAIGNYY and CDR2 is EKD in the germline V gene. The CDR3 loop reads CACDVGGKGTDKLIF. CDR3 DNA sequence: TGTGCCTGTGACGTCGGGGGAAAGGGGACCGATAAACTCATCTTT.

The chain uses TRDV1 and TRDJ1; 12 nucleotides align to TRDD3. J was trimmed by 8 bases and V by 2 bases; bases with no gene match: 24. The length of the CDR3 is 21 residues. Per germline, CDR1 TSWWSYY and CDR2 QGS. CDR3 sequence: CALGEGSQDSYAGGYGPKLIF. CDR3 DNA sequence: TGTGCTCTTGGGGAAGGTTCCCAAGATTCCTACGCTGGGGGATACGGACCCAAACTCATCTTT.

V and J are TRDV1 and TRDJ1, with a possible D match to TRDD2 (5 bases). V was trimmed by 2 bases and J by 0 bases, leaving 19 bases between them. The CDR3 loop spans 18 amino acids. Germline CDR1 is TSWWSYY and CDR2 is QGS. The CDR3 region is CALGEGPFLRRYTDKLIF. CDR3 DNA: TGTGCTCTTGGGGAAGGTCCTTTCCTTAGGCGATACACCGATAAACTCATCTTT.

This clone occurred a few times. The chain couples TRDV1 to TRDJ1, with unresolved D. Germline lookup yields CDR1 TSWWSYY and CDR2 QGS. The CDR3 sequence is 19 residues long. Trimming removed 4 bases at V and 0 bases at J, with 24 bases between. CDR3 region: CALGGPSPETPLYTDKLIF. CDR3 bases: TGTGCTCTTGGGGGTCCCAGCCCCGAGACGCCACTGTACACCGATAAACTCATCTTT.

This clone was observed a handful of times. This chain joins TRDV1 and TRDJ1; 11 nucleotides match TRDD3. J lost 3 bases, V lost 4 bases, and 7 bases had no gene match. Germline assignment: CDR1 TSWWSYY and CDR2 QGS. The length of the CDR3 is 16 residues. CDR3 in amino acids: CALGVPRWGIPDKLIF. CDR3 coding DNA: TGTGCTCTTGGGGTCCCTCGCTGGGGGATACCCGATAAACTCATCTTT.

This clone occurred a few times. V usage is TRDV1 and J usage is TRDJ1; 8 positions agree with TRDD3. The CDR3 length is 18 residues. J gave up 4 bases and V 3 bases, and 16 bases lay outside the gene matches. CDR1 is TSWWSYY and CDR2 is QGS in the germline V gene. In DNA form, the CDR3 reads TGTGCTCTTGGGGACCCTCTCTACAGGGGATACATACACGATAAACTCATCTTT. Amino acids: CALGDPLYRGYIHDKLIF.

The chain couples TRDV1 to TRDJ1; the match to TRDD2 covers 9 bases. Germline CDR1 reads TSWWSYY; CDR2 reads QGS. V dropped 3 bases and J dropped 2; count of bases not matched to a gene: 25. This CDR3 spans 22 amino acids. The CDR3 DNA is TGTGCTCTTGGGGACCCCGCCTTCCTACAGTCGCGGGGGACTGTTTTGACCGATAAACTCATCTTT. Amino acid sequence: CALGDPAFLQSRGTVLTDKLIF.

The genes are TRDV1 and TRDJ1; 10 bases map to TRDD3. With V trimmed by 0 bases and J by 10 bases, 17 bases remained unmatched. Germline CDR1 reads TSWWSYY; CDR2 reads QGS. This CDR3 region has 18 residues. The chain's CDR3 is CALGELTRSSGDTWTLIF. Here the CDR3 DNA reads TGTGCTCTTGGGGAACTTACGCGGTCTTCGGGGGATACGTGGACACTCATCTTT.